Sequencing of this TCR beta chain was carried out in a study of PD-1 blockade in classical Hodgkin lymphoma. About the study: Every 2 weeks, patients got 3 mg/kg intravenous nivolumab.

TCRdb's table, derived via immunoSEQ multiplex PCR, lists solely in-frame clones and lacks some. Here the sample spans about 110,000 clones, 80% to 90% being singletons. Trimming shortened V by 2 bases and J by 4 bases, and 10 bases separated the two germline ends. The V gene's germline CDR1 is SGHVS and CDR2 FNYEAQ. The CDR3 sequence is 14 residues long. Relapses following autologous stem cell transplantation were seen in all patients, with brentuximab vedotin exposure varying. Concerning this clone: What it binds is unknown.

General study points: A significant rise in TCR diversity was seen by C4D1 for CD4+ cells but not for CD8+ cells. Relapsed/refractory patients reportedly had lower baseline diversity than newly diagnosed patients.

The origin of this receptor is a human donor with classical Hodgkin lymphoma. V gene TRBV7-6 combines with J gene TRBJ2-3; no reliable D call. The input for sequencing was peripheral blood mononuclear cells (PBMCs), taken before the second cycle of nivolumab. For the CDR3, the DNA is TGTGCCAGCAGCTTATCTAGTTCCGCAGATACGCAGTATTTT. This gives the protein CASSLSSSADTQYF.